This TCR beta chain was identified during a study of cytomegalovirus exposure and HLA in healthy donors. Both 60 Vbeta primers and 13 Jbeta primers went into the PCR. Profiled with immunoSEQ multiplex PCR; TCRdb holds only in-frame clones, not every one. Seen here are over 100,000 clones, about 70% observed once, and the top ten hold roughly 0.82%. Trimming cost V 2 bases and J 8 bases; bases outside gene matches: 11. CDR1 is MNHNY and CDR2 is SVGAGI in the germline V gene (reference sequence). The CDR3 loop spans 15 amino acids. This chain uses TRBV6-6 with TRBJ1-2; 7 bases agree with TRBD1. The clonotype was recovered from a woman aged 25 to 39 in good health and CMV-seronegative. Sequenced sample: PBMCs. CDR3 DNA: TGTGCCAGCAGTTACAACGACAGGGAAAACGGCGGCTACACCTTC. Translating gives CASSYNDRENGGYTF.